The 2 T cell receptor beta chains listed next were all sequenced from one sample in a study of blood T cells in healthy people across ages. Alongside a J-beta primer mix, a sample-barcoded 5' primer served in a second PCR lasting roughly 7 to 11 cycles. Each CDR3 protein gets one entry after TCRdb re-called the 5' RACE reads with MiXCR. Here the sample spans 650,000 or so distinct CDR3 sequences, about 50% being singletons. The sample consisted of blood. These receptors were obtained from a woman at least 80 years old in good health.

The chain joins TRBV7-9 to TRBJ1-2, with 9 bases matching TRBD1. Losses at the gene ends were 3 bases for V and 8 bases for J; bases not matched to a gene: 10. CDR3 length equals 15 residues. Looked up from germline, CDR1 is SEHNR and CDR2 is FQNEAQ (reference sequence). Written as DNA, the CDR3 is TGTGCCAGCAGCTTGATGTTGGGGACAGGGATAGGCTACACCTTC. It translates to CASSLMLGTGIGYTF. The complete variable domain, with remaining parts taken from reference TRBV7-9 and TRBJ1-2, reads DTGVSQNPRHKITKRGQNVTFRCDPISEHNRLYWYRQTLGQGPEFLTYFQNEAQLEKSRLLSDRFSAERPKGSFSTLEIQRTEQGDSAMYLCASSLMLGTGIGYTFGSGTRLTVV.

The chain joins TRBV24-1 to TRBJ2-3; D is unclear. Germline V CDR1 and CDR2: KGHDR, SFDVKD. There are 15 residues in the CDR3. V lost 1 base to trimming and J lost 5 bases, with 12 bases between them. CDR3 sequence: CATSDLGEKKDTQYF. CDR3 DNA: TGTGCCACCAGTGATTTAGGAGAAAAGAAAGATACGCAGTATTTT.